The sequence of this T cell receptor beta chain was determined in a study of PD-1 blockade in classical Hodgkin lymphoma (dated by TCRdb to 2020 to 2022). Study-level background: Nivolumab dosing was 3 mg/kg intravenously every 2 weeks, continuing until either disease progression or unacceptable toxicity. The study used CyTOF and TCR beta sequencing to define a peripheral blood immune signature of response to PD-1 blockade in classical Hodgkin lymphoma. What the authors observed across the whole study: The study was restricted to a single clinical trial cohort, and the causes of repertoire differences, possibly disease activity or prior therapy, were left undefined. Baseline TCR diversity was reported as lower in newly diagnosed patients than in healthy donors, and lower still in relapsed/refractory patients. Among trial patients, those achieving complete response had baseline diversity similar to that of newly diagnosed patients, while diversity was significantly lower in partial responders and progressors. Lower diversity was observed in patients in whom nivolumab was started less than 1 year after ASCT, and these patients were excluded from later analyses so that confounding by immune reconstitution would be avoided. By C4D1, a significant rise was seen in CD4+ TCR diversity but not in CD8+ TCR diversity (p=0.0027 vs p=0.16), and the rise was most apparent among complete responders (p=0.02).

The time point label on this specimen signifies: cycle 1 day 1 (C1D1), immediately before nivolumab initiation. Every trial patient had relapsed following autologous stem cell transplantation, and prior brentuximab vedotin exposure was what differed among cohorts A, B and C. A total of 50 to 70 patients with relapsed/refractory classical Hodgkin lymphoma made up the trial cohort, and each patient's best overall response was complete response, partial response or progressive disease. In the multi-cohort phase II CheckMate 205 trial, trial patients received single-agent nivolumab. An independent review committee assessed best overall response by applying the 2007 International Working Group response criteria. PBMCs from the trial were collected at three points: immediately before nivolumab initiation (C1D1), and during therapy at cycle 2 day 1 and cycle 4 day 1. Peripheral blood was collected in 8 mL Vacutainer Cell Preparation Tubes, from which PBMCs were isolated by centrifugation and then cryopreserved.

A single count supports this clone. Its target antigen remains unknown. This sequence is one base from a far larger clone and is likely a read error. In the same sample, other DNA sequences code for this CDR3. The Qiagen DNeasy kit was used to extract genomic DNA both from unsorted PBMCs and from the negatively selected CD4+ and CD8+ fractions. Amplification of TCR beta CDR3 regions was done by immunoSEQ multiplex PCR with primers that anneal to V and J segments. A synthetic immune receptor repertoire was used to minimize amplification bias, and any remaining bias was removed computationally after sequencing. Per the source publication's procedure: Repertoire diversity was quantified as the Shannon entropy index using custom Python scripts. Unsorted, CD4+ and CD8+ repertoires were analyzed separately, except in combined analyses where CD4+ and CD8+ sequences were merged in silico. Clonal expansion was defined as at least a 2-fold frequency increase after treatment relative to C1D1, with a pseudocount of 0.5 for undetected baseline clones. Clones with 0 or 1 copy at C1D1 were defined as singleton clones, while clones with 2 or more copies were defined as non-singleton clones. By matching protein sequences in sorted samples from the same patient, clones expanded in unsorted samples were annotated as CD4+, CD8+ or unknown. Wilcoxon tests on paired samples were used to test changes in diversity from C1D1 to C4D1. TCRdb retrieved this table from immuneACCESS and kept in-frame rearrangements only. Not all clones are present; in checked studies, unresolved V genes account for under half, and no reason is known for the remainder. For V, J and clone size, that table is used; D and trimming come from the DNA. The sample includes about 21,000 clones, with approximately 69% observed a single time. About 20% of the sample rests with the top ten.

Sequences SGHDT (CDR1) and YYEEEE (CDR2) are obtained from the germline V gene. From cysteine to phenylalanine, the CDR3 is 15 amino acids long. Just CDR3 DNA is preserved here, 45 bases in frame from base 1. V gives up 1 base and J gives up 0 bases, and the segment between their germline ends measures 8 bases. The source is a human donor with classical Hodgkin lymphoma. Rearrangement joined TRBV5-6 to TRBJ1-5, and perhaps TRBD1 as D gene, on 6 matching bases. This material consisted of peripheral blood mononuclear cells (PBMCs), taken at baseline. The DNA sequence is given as TGTGCCAGCAGCTTGCAGGGGTATAGCAATCAGCCCCAGCATTTT. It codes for CASSLQGYSNQPQHF.